This T cell receptor (beta chain) was observed in a study of blood T cell repertoires in COVID-19. Overall study context: Acute and convalescent COVID-19 samples came from the United States, Italy and Spain. PBMCs, B-cell-depleted T cells, or T cells were the source of the cDNA or gDNA that made up the material.

This CDR3 is 17 amino acids long. Germline loops: CDR1 SGHTA, CDR2 FQGNSA. The J segment lost 2 bases and the V segment lost 4 bases, leaving 11 bases of the junction unmatched. The authors' processing: Quantification of nucleated cells was approximated via reference gene primer amplification. Assay used: immunoSEQ multiplex PCR; TCRdb lists only in-frame clones, some missing. D and trimming were read from the DNA, whereas the V and J calls and clone size are those reported in that table. The sample carries some 220,000 clones, 82% recorded once. It was during active infection that Seattle patients were enrolled and then longitudinally followed.

The sample taken for sequencing was peripheral blood. This chain connects TRBV7-2 to TRBJ2-3; 8 bases agree with TRBD2. The sequence derives from a woman aged 70-85 years with COVID-19, enrolled during active disease. In nucleotides, the CDR3 is TGTGCCAGCAGCTACTCCTTAGCGGGATTGGCCACAGATACGCAGTATTTT. As protein: CASSYSLAGLATDTQYF.